Listed below are T cell receptor beta chains from one sample, sequenced in a study of T cells in Graves' hyperthyroidism and ophthalmopathy. TCRdb independently ran MiXCR on the multiplex PCR reads; one entry per CDR3 protein. The top ten hold 5.3% of the sample, which has 350,000 to 500,000 distinct CDR3 sequences, roughly 13% seen once. Material: blood. The receptors stem from a woman younger than 30 with Graves' hyperthyroidism. CDR3s leave out the opening cysteine and the closing phenylalanine or tryptophan.

v_call	j_call	cdr3_aa
TRBV3-1	TRBJ2-2	ASSQVVANTGELF
TRBV6-2/TRBV6-3	TRBJ2-5	ASRRTGGETQY
TRBV28	TRBJ2-1	ASSPTRQGATNEQF
TRBV6-5	TRBJ1-3	ASSYSSRTSGNTIY
TRBV12-5	TRBJ2-5	ASGWTGSETQY
TRBV30	TRBJ1-2	AWSGPGYGYT
TRBV27	TRBJ2-4	ASMGLAKNIQY
TRBV15	TRBJ1-3	ATSREPDSGNTIY
TRBV20-1	TRBJ2-7	SASGRAYEQY
TRBV6-5	TRBJ2-3	ASSYSGGRPTLDTQY
TRBV7-2	TRBJ2-1	ASSPRLAGRV
TRBV14	TRBJ2-1	ASSRGLGTTWNNEQF
TRBV6-1	TRBJ1-5	ASTGGHSNQPQH
TRBV2	TRBJ2-6	ASVTGPSGANVLT
TRBV2	TRBJ1-5	ASTLGSIVNQPQH
TRBV12-3/TRBV12-4	TRBJ1-3	ATLWRAPSGNTIY
TRBV24-1	TRBJ2-3	ATSDSSGGPTDTQY
TRBV5-1	TRBJ1-4	ASSHEGGANEKLF
TRBV10-2	TRBJ2-7	ASSVPGTYEQY
TRBV4-3	TRBJ2-1	ASSQDGTSLGNEQF
TRBV30	TRBJ1-1	AGKTLLEAF
TRBV4-1	TRBJ2-2	ASTARTVHAGELF
TRBV6-2/TRBV6-3	TRBJ2-7	ASRAGGYSYEQY